This T cell receptor (beta chain) was found in a study of T cells in Graves' hyperthyroidism and ophthalmopathy. The germline V gene has CDR1 SGHDN and CDR2 FVKESK. V was cut by 6 bases and J by 0 bases, with 14 bases left in between. This CDR3 is 15 amino acids long. Enrolled ophthalmopathy patients presented with a Clinical Activity Score of at least 3, a NOSPECS grade of at least 4, and disease duration under 3 months. Any patient presenting with uncontrolled infection, other autoimmune disease, pregnancy or lactation was left out. Template material for amplifying TCR beta CDR3 regions consisted of RNA transcripts. First-round RT-PCR targeting the TCR CDR3 was performed with the HTBI primer set. MiXCR, run by TCRdb on the multiplex PCR reads, gives a single entry per CDR3 protein. The table shows around 390,000 distinct CDR3 sequences, with approximately 15% occurring only once.

The sequencing sample was made of blood. The V call is TRBV14, the J call TRBJ2-5; D uncertain. The TCR sequence derives from a woman in her twenties or thirties with Graves' ophthalmopathy. CDR3: CASSPLGRDQETQYF. The CDR3 DNA follows: TGTGCCAGCAGTCCCTTGGGTCGGGACCAAGAGACCCAGTACTTC.